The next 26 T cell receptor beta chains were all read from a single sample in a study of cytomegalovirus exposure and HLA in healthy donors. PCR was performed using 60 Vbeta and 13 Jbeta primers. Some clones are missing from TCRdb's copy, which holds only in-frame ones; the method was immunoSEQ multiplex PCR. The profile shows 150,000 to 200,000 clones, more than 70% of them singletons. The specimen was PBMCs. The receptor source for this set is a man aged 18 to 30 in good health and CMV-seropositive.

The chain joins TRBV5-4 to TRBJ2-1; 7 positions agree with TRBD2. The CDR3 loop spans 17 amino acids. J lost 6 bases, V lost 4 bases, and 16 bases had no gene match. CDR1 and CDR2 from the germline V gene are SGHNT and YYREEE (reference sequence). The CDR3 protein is CASSPTVGSGIINEQFF. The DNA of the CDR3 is TGTGCCAGCAGCCCCACCGTAGGGAGCGGGATCATCAATGAGCAGTTCTTC.

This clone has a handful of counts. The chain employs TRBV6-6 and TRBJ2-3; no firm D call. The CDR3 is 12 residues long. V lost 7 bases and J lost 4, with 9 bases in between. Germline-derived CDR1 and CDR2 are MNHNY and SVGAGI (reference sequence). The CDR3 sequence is CASKSTADTQYF. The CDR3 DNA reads TGTGCCAGCAAGTCAACTGCAGATACGCAGTATTTT.

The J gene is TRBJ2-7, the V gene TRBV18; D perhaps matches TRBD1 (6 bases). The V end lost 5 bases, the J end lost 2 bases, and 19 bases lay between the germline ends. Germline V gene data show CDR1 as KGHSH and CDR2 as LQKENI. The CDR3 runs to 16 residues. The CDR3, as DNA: TGTGCCAGCTCATTCCAGACAGGACCTGGAACCTACGAGCAGTACTTC. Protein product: CASSFQTGPGTYEQYF. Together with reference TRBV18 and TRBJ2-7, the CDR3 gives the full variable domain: NAGVMQNPRHLVRRRGQEARLRCSPMKGHSHVYWYRQLPEEGLKFMVYLQKENIIDESGMPKERFSAEFPKEGPSILRIQQVVRGDSAAYFCASSFQTGPGTYEQYFGPGTRLTVT.

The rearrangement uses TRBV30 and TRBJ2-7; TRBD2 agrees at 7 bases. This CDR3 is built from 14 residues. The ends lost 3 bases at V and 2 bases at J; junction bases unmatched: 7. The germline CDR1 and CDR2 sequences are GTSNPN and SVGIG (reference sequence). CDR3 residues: CAWSHPAGAYEQYF. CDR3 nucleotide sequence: TGTGCCTGGAGCCACCCCGCGGGAGCCTACGAGCAGTACTTC.

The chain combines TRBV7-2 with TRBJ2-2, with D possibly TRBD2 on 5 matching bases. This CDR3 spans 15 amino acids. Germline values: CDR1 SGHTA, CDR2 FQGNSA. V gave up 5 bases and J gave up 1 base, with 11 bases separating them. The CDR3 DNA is TGTGCCAGCAGCCTGGGGAGTATGAACACCGGGGAGCTGTTTTTT. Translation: CASSLGSMNTGELFF.

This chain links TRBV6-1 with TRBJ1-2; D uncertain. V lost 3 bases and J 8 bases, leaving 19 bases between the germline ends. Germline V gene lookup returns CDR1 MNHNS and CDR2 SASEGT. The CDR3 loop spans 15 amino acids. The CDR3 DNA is TGTGCCAGCAGTGACGGGCGGGCGGACCTTTGGGGCTACACCTTC. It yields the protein CASSDGRADLWGYTF.

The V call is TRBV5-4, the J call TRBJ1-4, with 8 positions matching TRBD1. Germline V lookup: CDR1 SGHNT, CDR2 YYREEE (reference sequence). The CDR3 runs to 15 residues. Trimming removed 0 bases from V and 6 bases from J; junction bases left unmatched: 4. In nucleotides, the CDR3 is TGTGCCAGCAGCTTGGTCGGGACAGGAGATGAAAAACTGTTTTTT. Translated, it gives CASSLVGTGDEKLFF.

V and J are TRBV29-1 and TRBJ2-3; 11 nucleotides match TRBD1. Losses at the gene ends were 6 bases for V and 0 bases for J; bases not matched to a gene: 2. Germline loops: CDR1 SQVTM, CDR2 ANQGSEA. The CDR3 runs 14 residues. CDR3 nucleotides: TGCAGCGTCGGGACAGGGGGTAGCACAGATACGCAGTATTTT. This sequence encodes CSVGTGGSTDTQYF.

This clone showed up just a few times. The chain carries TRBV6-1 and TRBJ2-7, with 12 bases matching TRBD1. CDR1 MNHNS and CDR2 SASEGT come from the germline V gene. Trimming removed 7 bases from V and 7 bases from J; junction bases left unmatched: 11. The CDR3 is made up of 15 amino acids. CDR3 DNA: TGTGCCAGCAATGGCCGGGACAGGGGGCTGCTGGAGCAGTACTTC. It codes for CASNGRDRGLLEQYF.

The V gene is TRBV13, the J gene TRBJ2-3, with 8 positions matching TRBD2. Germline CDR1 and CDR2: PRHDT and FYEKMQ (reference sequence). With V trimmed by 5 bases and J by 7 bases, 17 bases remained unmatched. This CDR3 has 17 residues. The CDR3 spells CASSLMGPGTSPYTQYF. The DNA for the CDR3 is TGTGCCAGCAGCCTAATGGGTCCCGGGACTAGTCCATATACGCAGTATTTT.

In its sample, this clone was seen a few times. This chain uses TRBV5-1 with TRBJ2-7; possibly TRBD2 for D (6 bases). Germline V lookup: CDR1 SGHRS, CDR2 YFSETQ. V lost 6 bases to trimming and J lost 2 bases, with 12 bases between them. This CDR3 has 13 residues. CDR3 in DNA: TGCGCCAGCAATTCGGAGGGGCCCTACGAGCAGTACTTC. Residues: CASNSEGPYEQYF. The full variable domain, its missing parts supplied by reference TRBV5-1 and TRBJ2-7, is KAGVTQTPRYLIKTRGQQVTLSCSPISGHRSVSWYQQTPGQGLQFLFEYFSETQRNKGNFPGRFSGRQFSNSRSEMNVSTLELGDSALYLCASNSEGPYEQYFGPGTRLTVT.

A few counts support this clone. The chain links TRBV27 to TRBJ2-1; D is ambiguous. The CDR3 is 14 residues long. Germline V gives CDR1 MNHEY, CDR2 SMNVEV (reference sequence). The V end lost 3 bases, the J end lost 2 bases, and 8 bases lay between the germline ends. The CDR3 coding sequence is TGTGCCAGCAGTTTTATTAGTACCTACAATGAGCAGTTCTTC. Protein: CASSFISTYNEQFF.

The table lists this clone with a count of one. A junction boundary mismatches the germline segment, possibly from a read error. CDR3 protein: CSSSPDLRDFRSYEQYF. CDR3 DNA sequence: TGTTCCAGCAGCCCGGACCTTCGGGACTTCCGCTCCTACGAGCAGTACTTC. This chain uses TRBV7-9 with TRBJ2-7; a possible D gene is TRBD2 (6 bases). The length of the CDR3 is 17 residues. Germline V lookup: CDR1 SEHNR, CDR2 FQNEAQ (reference sequence).

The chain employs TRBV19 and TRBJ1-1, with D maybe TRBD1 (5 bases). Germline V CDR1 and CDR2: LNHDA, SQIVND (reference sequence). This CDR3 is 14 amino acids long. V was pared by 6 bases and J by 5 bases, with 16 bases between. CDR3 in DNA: TGTGCCAGTAGGGTCGGGGGAACCGGGACTGAAGCTTTCTTT. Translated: CASRVGGTGTEAFF.

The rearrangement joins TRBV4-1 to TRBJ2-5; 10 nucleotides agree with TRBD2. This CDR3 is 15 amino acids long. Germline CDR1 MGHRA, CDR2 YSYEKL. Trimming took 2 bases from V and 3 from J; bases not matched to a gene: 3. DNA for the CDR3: TGCGCCAGCAGCCAATTTGGGACTAGCGAAGAGACCCAGTACTTC. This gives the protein CASSQFGTSEETQYF.

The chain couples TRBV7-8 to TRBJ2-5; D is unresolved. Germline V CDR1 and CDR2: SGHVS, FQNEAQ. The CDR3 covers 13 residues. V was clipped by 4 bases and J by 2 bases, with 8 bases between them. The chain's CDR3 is CASSYGPQETQYF. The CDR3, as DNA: TGTGCCAGCAGCTATGGGCCTCAAGAGACCCAGTACTTC.

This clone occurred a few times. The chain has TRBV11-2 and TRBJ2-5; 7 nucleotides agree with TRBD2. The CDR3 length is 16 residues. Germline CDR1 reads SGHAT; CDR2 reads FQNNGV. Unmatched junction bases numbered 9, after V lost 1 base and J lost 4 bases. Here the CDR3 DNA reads TGTGCCAGCAGCTTAGGGAGGACTGGGAGGGGAGAGACCCAGTACTTC. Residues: CASSLGRTGRGETQYF.

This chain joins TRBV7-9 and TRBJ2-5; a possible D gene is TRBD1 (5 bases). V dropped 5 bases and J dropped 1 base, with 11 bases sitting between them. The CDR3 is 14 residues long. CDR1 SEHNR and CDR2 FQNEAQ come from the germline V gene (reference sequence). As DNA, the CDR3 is TGTGCCAGCAGCAAGCCCCAGGGCCAAGAGACCCAGTACTTC. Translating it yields CASSKPQGQETQYF. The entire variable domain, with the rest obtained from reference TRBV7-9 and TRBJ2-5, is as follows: DTGVSQNPRHKITKRGQNVTFRCDPISEHNRLYWYRQTLGQGPEFLTYFQNEAQLEKSRLLSDRFSAERPKGSFSTLEIQRTEQGDSAMYLCASSKPQGQETQYFGPGTRLLVL.

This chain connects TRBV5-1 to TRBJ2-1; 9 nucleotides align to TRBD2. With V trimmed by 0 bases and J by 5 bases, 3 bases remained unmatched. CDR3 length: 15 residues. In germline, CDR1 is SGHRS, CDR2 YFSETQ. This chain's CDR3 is CASSLVAGGDNEQFF. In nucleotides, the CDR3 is TGCGCCAGCAGCTTGGTGGCGGGAGGGGACAATGAGCAGTTCTTC.

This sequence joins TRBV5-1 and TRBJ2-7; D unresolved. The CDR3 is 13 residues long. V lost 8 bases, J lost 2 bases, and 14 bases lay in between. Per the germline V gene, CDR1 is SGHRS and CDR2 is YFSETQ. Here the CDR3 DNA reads TGCGCCAGGGTGAGAAGCGAGACCTACGAGCAGTACTTC. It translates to CARVRSETYEQYF. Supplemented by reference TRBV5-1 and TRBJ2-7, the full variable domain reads KAGVTQTPRYLIKTRGQQVTLSCSPISGHRSVSWYQQTPGQGLQFLFEYFSETQRNKGNFPGRFSGRQFSNSRSEMNVSTLELGDSALYLCARVRSETYEQYFGPGTRLTVT.

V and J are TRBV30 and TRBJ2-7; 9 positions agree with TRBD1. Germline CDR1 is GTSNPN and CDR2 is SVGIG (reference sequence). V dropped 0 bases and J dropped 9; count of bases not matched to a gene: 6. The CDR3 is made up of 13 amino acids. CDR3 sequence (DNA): TGTGCCTGGAGTGTACAGGGGGCGAGAGGGCAGTACTTC. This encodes CAWSVQGARGQYF. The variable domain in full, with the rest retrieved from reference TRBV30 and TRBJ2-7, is SQTIHQWPATLVQPVGSPLSLECTVEGTSNPNLYWYRQAAGRGLQLLFYSVGIGQISSEVPQNLSASRPQDRQFILSSKKLLLSDSGFYLCAWSVQGARGQYFGPGTRLTVT.

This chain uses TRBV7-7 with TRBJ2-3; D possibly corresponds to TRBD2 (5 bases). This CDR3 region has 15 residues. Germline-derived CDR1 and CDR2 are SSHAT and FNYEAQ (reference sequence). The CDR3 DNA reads TGTCCTAGCAGCCGTGGCGGAGGAAGCACAGATACGCAGTATTTT. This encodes CPSSRGGGSTDTQYF.

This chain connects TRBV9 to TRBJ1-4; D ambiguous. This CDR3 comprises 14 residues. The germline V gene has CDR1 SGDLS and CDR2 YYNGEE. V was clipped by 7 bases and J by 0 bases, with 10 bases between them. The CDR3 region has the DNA TGTGCCAGCGGACTACGGGCAACTAATGAAAAACTGTTTTTT. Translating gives CASGLRATNEKLFF.

The CDR3, as DNA: TGCGCCAGCAGTGAACCTGGACTAGCGGGGACCAATGAGCAGTTCTTC. Its translation: CASSEPGLAGTNEQFF. The V gene is TRBV10-2, the J gene TRBJ2-1, with 12 bases identical to TRBD2. The CDR3 loop spans 16 amino acids. Looked up from germline, CDR1 is WSHSY and CDR2 is SAAADI. Trimming at V came to 3 bases and at J to 6 bases, leaving 6 bases not matched to a gene.

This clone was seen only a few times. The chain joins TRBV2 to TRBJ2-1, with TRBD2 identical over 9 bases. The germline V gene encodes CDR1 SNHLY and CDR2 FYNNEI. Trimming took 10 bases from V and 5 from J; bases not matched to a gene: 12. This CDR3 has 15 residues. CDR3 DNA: TGTGCCACCTTATCCGGGACTAGCCCCCACAATGAGCAGTTCTTC. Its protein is CATLSGTSPHNEQFF.

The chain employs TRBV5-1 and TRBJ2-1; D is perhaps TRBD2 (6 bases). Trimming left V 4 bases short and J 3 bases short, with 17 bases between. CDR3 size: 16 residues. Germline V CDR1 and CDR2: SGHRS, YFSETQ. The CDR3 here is CASSPSLGGNYNEQFF. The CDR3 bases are TGCGCCAGCAGCCCTAGTTTGGGGGGTAACTACAATGAGCAGTTCTTC.